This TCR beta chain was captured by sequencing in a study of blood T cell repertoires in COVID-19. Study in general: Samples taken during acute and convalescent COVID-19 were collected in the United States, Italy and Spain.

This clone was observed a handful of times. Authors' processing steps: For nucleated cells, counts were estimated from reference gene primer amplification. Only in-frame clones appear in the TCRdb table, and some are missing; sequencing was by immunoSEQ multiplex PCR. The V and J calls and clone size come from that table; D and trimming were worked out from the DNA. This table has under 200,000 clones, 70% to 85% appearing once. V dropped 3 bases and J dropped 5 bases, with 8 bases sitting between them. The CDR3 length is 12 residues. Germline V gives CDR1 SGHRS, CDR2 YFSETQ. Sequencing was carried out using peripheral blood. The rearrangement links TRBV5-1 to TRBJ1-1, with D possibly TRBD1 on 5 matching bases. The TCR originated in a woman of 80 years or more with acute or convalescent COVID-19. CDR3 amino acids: CASSWGETEAFF. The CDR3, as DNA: TGCGCCAGCAGCTGGGGGGAAACTGAAGCTTTCTTT.